Included here is one T cell receptor beta chain sequence, with context. The data derive from a study of blood T cell repertoires in COVID-19. Individuals drawn from around 25 US areas were about 18 to 95 years old. In Cohort 3, a recovered donor had either two negative PCRs, clearance, or symptom resolution. Libraries were prepared by immunoSEQ multiplex PCR; TCRdb keeps only in-frame clonotypes and omits some of them. This table has 150,000 to 190,000 clones, around four fifths appearing once. In germline, CDR1 is MNHNS, CDR2 SASEGT. CDR3 length: 14 residues. V was clipped by 2 bases and J by 0 bases, with 5 bases between them.

This TCR came from a man aged 50-60 years who had recovered from COVID-19. The sample consisted of PBMCs or T cells enriched from blood (not recorded which). The chain couples TRBV6-1 to TRBJ1-5; D remains ambiguous. In DNA form, the CDR3 reads TGTGCCAGCAGTGAACTCTATAGCAATCAGCCCCAGCATTTT. Protein sequence: CASSELYSNQPQHF.